The clone carrying this T cell receptor (beta chain) was seen more than once but under ten times. Antigen unknown. Libraries were prepared by immunoSEQ multiplex PCR; TCRdb keeps only in-frame clonotypes and omits some of them. Here the sample spans under 200,000 clones, 80% to 90% being singletons. The data stem from a study of cytomegalovirus exposure and HLA in healthy donors. Study-level results: Cytomegalovirus status, reportedly, was diagnosed with high specificity and sensitivity by the classifier. There were some public TCRs occurring in many donors, but most TCR sequences were rare.

The CDR3 runs to 13 residues. Germline V gene data show CDR1 as LNHDA and CDR2 as SQIVND (reference sequence). V was trimmed by 5 bases and J by 5 bases, leaving 12 bases between them. The chain couples TRBV19 to TRBJ1-2; possibly TRBD1 for D (5 bases). The sequence was collected from a woman in her 30s in good health and CMV-seronegative. The sequenced material came from PBMCs. DNA of the CDR3: TGTGCCAGTAGTGAAGACAGTCCTTATGGCTACACCTTC. Translated, it gives CASSEDSPYGYTF.